Listed here are 10 T cell receptor beta chains from one sample, sequenced in a study of siplizumab effects on memory and regulatory T cells. Data came from immunoSEQ multiplex PCR; TCRdb stores just in-frame clones and leaves some out. This table holds approximately 75,000 clones, 93% found once. The sequencing sample was made of CD8+ T cells sorted from blood. Every receptor here comes from a human donor in good health.

The V call is TRBV4-1, the J call TRBJ2-7, with 11 positions matching TRBD1. This CDR3 contains 16 residues. Germline V lookup: CDR1 MGHRA, CDR2 YSYEKL. J was trimmed by 3 bases and V by 5 bases; bases with no gene match: 9. CDR3 region: CASSETGTGGFYEQYF. CDR3 bases: TGCGCCAGCAGCGAAACCGGGACAGGGGGTTTCTACGAGCAGTACTTC.

The chain couples TRBV19 to TRBJ1-1; D is unresolved. Per the germline V gene, CDR1 is LNHDA and CDR2 is SQIVND (reference sequence). The CDR3 contains 11 residues. Trimming left V 8 bases short and J 5 bases short, with 9 bases between. The CDR3 DNA sequence: TGTGCCAGTTTCGTCGCGACTGAAGCTTTCTTT. Its protein product is CASFVATEAFF.

The chain employs TRBV13 and TRBJ2-5; TRBD2 matches at 13 bases. Per the germline V gene, CDR1 is PRHDT and CDR2 is FYEKMQ (reference sequence). V gave up 6 bases and J gave up 2 bases; unmatched junction bases: 3. This CDR3 contains 15 residues. In nucleotides, the CDR3 is TGTGCCAGCAGGCGGACTAGCGGGGGACAAGAGACCCAGTACTTC. Its translation is CASRRTSGGQETQYF.

The table lists this clone with a few counts. V and J are TRBV6-4 and TRBJ2-3; 9 bases match TRBD2. The CDR3 totals 15 residues. Germline values: CDR1 MRHNA, CDR2 SNTAGT. Unmatched junction bases numbered 3, after V lost 0 bases and J lost 5 bases. CDR3 loop: CASSDSSGGLDTQYF. DNA of the CDR3: TGTGCCAGCAGTGACTCAAGCGGGGGGCTAGATACGCAGTATTTT.

V gene TRBV28 combines with J gene TRBJ1-3; a weak D match, TRBD1 (5 bases). CDR1 is MDHEN and CDR2 is SYDVKM in the germline V gene. This CDR3 is built from 12 residues. Trimming removed 6 bases from V and 3 bases from J, with 6 bases in between. CDR3 protein: CASSDSGNTIYF. CDR3 coding DNA: TGTGCCAGCAGCGACAGTGGAAACACCATATATTTT.

This clone was detected only once. The chain is built from TRBV29-1 and TRBJ2-3; D is unclear. V lost 8 bases and J 2 bases, leaving 8 bases between the germline ends. CDR1 is SQVTM, CDR2 ANQGSEA, per germline. CDR3 length: 11 residues. This chain's CDR3 is CSLAFTDTQYF. CDR3 sequence (DNA): TGCAGCCTTGCTTTCACAGATACGCAGTATTTT.

The rearrangement uses TRBV27 and TRBJ2-7; D is unclear. CDR1 MNHEY and CDR2 SMNVEV come from the germline V gene (reference sequence). V lost 5 bases to trimming and J lost 0 bases, with 14 bases between them. CDR3 size: 15 residues. The CDR3 nucleotides are TGTGCCAGCAGTCCCTTCCCCGTCAGCTCCTACGAGCAGTACTTC. Its protein product is CASSPFPVSSYEQYF.

The V and J genes are TRBV11-2 and TRBJ2-3; D is perhaps TRBD2 (6 bases). CDR3 length: 16 residues. V lost 8 bases to trimming and J lost 2 bases, with 20 bases between them. Germline V gives CDR1 SGHAT, CDR2 FQNNGV. The CDR3 DNA reads TGTGCCAGCTCCCCCTGGGAGGTACGCCACACAGATACGCAGTATTTT. This encodes CASSPWEVRHTDTQYF.

The J gene is TRBJ2-6, the V gene TRBV30; D is uncertain. V was cut by 2 bases and J by 0 bases, with 5 bases left in between. Per the germline V gene, CDR1 is GTSNPN and CDR2 is SVGIG (reference sequence). CDR3 length equals 14 residues. The CDR3 loop reads CAWSLISGANVLTF. The CDR3 DNA reads as TGTGCCTGGAGTTTGATCTCTGGGGCCAACGTCCTGACTTTC.

The chain couples TRBV27 to TRBJ2-7; D possibly corresponds to TRBD1 (5 bases). The germline CDR1 and CDR2 sequences are MNHEY and SMNVEV (reference sequence). Trimming pared 5 bases from V and 6 bases from J, leaving 8 bases between. This CDR3 is 11 amino acids long. The CDR3 DNA follows: TGTGCCAGCAGTCAGGGAATCGAGCAGTACTTC. Translated: CASSQGIEQYF.